This T cell receptor (beta chain) was documented in a study of blood T cell repertoires in COVID-19. Study overall: Acute-phase and convalescent COVID-19 samples originated in the United States, Italy and Spain. From T cells, B-cell-depleted T cells, or PBMCs came the material, which was cDNA or gDNA.

Original methodology: Reference gene primer amplification gave estimated nucleated cell counts. The method was immunoSEQ multiplex PCR; TCRdb's version includes in-frame clones alone and lacks a portion of them. V and J calls and clone size come straight from that table; D and trimming were deduced from the DNA. The sample lists more than 20,000 clones; around three quarters were seen once. The sequencing input was peripheral blood. This clonotype was obtained from a man in his 60s with active COVID-19.

The CDR3 is CAISTQLYGYTF. The DNA of the CDR3 is TGTGCCATATCGACTCAACTCTATGGCTACACCTTC. The chain uses TRBV10-3 and TRBJ1-2, with D uncertain. The germline V gene has CDR1 ENHRY and CDR2 SYGVKD. The CDR3 extends over 12 amino acids. The germline V and J ends were trimmed by 9 bases and 4 bases, with 12 bases remaining between them.